This TCR beta chain originates from a study of CD8+ T cells in alopecia areata. Study-wide context: Tofacitinib administration to treated patients was oral, at 5 to 10 mg twice daily. A 6-month off-drug phase came after tofacitinib, which had lasted 6 to 18 months.

Alopecia areata patients provided lesional scalp punch biopsies and peripheral blood, both collected for the study. Germline V lookup: CDR1 SGHVS, CDR2 FNYEAQ. The CDR3 is 18 amino acids. Trimming cost V 2 bases and J 0 bases; bases outside gene matches: 4. In each case, RNA was isolated and then reverse transcribed into cDNA as the sequencing template. Assay used: immunoSEQ multiplex PCR; TCRdb lists only in-frame clones, some missing. Seen here are roughly 13,000 clones, under 60% observed once, and the top ten hold around 9.9%. Whole-study results and caveats: Resident alphabeta T-cell populations of normal skin are likewise subject to sequencing in scalp samples. Across lesional scalp, and particularly alopecia totalis/universalis, clonality surpassed that of normal scalp.

Notes on this clone: Its antigen is unknown. Other nucleotide sequences in the sample specify the same CDR3.

The receptor was isolated from a human donor with alopecia areata. This material consisted of skin, taken at week 0. The chain carries TRBV7-6 and TRBJ2-2; 12 bases map to TRBD2. The CDR3 spells CASSLLAGGRSNTGELFF. CDR3 in DNA: TGTGCCAGCAGCTTACTAGCGGGGGGGCGTTCGAACACCGGGGAGCTGTTTTTT.